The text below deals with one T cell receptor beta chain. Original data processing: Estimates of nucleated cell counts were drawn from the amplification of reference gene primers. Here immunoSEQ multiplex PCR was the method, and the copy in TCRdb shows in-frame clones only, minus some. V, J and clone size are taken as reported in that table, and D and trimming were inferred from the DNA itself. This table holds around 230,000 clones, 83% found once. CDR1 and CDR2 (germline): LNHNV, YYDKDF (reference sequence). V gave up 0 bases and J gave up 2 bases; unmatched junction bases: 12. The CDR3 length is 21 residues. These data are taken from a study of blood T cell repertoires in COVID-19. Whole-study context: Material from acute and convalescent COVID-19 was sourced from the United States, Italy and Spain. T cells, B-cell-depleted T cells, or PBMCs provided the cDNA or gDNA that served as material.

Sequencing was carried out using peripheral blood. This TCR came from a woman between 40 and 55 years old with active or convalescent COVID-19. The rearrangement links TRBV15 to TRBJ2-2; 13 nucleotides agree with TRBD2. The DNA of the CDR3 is TGTGCCACCAGCAGAGAACTTTCCGGACTAGCGGGAGCGGGAAACACCGGGGAGCTGTTTTTT. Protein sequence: CATSRELSGLAGAGNTGELFF.